This entry concerns a single T cell receptor beta chain. The method was immunoSEQ multiplex PCR; TCRdb's version includes in-frame clones alone and lacks a portion of them. Of tens of thousands of clones in the sample, 90% are singletons; the top ten hold roughly 1.7%. From germline, CDR1 is SGHAT and CDR2 FQNNGV. The CDR3 is 16 amino acids. V lost 5 bases to trimming and J lost 7 bases; unmatched junction nucleotides: 13. These data belong to a study of blood T cell repertoires in COVID-19. The chain couples TRBV11-2 to TRBJ2-2, with TRBD2 matching over 7 bases. Material: peripheral blood. The sequence derives from a man in his 60s with acute or convalescent COVID-19. The CDR3, as DNA: TGTGCCAGCAGCCCCCGGGACTACCCCTATCGCGGGGAGCTGTTTTTT. Translating gives CASSPRDYPYRGELFF.